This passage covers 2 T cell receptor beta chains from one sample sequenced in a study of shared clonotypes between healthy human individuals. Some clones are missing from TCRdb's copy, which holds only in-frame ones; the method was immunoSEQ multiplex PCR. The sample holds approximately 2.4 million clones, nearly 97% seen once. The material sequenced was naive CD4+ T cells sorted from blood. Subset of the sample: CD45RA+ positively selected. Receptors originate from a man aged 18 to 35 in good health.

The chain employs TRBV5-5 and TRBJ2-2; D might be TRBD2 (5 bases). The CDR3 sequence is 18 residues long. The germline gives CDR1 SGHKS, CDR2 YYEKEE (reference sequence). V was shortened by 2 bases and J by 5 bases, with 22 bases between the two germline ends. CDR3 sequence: CASSFQWVAVGSTGELFF. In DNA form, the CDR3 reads TGTGCCAGCAGCTTTCAATGGGTGGCGGTGGGGAGTACCGGGGAGCTGTTTTTT.

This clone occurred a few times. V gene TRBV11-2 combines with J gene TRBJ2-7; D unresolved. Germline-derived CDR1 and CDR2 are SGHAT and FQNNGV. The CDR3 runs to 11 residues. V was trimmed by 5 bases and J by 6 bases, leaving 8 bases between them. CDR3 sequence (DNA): TGTGCCAGCAGCCATCTAAGCGAGCAGTACTTC. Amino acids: CASSHLSEQYF.